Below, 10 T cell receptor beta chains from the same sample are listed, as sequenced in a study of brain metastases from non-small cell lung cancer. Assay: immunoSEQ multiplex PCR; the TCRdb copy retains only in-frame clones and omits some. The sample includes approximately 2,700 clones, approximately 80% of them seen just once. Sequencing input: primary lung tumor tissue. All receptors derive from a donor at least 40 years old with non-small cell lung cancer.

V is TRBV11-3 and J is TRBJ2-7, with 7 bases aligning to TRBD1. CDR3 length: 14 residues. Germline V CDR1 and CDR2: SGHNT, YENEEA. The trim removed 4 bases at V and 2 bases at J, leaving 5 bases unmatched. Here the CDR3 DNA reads TGTGCCAGCAGCTCGACAGGGAACCCCTACGAGCAGTACTTC. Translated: CASSSTGNPYEQYF.

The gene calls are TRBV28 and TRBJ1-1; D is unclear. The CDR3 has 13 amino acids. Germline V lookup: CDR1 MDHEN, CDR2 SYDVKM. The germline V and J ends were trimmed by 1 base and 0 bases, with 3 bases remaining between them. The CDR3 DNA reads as TGTGCCAGCAGTTTATCAGTGAACACTGAAGCTTTCTTT. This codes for CASSLSVNTEAFF.

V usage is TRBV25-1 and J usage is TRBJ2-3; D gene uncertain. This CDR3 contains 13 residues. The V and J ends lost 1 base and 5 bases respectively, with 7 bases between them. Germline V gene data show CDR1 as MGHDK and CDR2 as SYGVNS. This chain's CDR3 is CASSEFLGDTQYF. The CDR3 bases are TGTGCCAGCAGTGAATTTTTAGGAGATACGCAGTATTTT.

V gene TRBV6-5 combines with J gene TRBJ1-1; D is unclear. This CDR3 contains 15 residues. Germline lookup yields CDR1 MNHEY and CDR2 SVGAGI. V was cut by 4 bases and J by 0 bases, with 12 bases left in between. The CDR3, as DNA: TGTGCCAGCAGTTTCCGCGTCGGAGTGAACACTGAAGCTTTCTTT. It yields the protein CASSFRVGVNTEAFF.

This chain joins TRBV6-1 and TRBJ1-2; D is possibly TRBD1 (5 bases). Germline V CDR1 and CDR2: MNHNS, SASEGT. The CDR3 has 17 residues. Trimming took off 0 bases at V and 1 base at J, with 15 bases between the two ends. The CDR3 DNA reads TGTGCCAGCAGTGAAGCCAGGGCGGTGTCGCTTAACTATGGCTACACCTTC. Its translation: CASSEARAVSLNYGYTF.

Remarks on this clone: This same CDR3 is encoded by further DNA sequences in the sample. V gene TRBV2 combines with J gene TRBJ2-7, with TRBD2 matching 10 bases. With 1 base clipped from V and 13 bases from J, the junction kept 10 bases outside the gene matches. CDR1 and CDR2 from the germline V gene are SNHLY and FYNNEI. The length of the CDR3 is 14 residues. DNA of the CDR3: TGTGCCAGCAGTGAAGATGGGGCTAGCGGGAGTATTTACTTC. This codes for CASSEDGASGSIYF.

CDR3: CASSFRSGGIYNEQFF. CDR3 nucleotide sequence: TGTGCCAGCAGTTTCCGTAGCGGGGGAATCTACAATGAGCAGTTCTTC. V is TRBV28 and J is TRBJ2-1, with 9 bases lining up with TRBD2. This CDR3 comprises 16 residues. The junction had 6 bases not matched to a gene; V was cut back by 3 bases and J by 3 bases. Germline-derived CDR1 and CDR2 are MDHEN and SYDVKM.

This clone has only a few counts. The CDR3 coding sequence is TGCAGTGCTAGTCCCCGACTCGGCGAGCAGTACTTC. Translating it yields CSASPRLGEQYF. The chain recombines TRBV20-1 with TRBJ2-7; no definite D call. Per the germline V gene, CDR1 is DFQATT and CDR2 is SNEGSKA (reference sequence). V was clipped by 3 bases and J by 6 bases, with 12 bases between them. CDR3 size: 12 residues.

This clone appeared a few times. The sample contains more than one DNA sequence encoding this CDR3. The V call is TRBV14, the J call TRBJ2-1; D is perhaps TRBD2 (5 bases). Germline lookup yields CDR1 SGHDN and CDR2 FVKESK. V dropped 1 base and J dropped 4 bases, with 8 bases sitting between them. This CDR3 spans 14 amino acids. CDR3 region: CASSQGGRYNEQFF. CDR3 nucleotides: TGTGCCAGCAGCCAAGGAGGGAGATACAATGAGCAGTTCTTC.

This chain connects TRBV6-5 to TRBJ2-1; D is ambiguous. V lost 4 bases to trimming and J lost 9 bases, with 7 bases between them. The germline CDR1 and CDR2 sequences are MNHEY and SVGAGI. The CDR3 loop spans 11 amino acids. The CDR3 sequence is CASSFSREQFF. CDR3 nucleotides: TGTGCCAGCAGTTTCAGCCGTGAGCAGTTCTTC.